This TCR beta chain appears in the sequencing data of a study of graft-versus-host responses after intestinal transplantation. On the study more broadly: Induction with anti-thymocyte globulin, then tacrolimus and steroids for 2 to 3 years, was given to all recipients.

Comment on this clone: Its antigen is not known.

The length of the CDR3 is 12 residues. Trimming left V 1 base short and J 7 bases short, with 8 bases between. Germline values: CDR1 SEHNR, CDR2 FQNEAQ (reference sequence). Repertoires were generated with immunoSEQ multiplex PCR, while TCRdb's copy carries only in-frame clones and drops some. This sample has over 120,000 clones, with approximately 91% found just once. Sequencing used unstimulated CD4+ T cells sorted from spleen or lymph node cells, obtained before intestinal transplant. This sequence originates from a human donor who received an intestinal transplant. The V gene is TRBV7-9, the J gene TRBJ2-7; TRBD2 might be the D (5 bases). CDR3 bases: TGTGCCAGCAGCTTAGGGACTTGGGAGCAGTACTTC. Amino acids: CASSLGTWEQYF.